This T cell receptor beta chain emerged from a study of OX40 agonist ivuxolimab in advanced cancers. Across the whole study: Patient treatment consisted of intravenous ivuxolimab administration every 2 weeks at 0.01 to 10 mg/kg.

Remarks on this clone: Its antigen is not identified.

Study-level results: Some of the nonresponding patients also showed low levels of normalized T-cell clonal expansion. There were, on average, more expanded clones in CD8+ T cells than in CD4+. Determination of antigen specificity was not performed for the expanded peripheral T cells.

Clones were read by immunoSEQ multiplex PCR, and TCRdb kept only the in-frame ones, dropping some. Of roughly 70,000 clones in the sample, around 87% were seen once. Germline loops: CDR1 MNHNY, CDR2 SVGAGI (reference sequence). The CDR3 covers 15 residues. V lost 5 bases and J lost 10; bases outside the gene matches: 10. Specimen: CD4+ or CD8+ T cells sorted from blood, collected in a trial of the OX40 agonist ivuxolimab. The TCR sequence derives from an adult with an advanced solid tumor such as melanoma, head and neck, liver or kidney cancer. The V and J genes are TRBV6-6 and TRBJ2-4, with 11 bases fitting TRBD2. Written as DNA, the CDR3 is TGTGCCAGCAGTGATATACTAGCGGGGGCAGGGATTCAGTACTTC. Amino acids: CASSDILAGAGIQYF.